What follows describes a single T cell receptor beta chain. The antigen is unknown. The data originate from a study of T-cell memory formation after mild COVID-19. Study-wide background: Clusters were largely donor specific.

Study-level points and caveats: The appearance of some responding clones in pre-infection memory suggested that cross-reactive memory joined. Day 15 to 85 contractors were CD4/CD8 balanced; later expanders leaned CD4+. Researchers could not confirm that second-wave clones peaking on day 37 targeted SARS-CoV-2.

MiXCR, run by TCRdb on the 5' RACE reads, gives a single entry per CDR3 protein. The data contain about 130,000 distinct CDR3 sequences, approximately 6.2% of them singletons. V lost 1 base, J lost 7 bases, and 4 bases stayed unmatched. Germline V gives CDR1 SGHAT, CDR2 FQDESV (reference sequence). The CDR3 extends over 15 amino acids. Sequencing input: PBMCs or a T cell subset sorted from them (not recorded which). This TCR came from an adult woman who had mild COVID-19 (a few samples of this study predate the infection). Cell type and time point are not known. The V and J genes are TRBV11-1 and TRBJ2-1; 10 bases match TRBD2. CDR3 in amino acids: CASSLGASGRNEQFF. CDR3 DNA: TGTGCCAGCAGCTTAGGGGCTAGCGGGAGAAATGAGCAGTTCTTC.